This T cell receptor beta chain was captured by sequencing in a study of blood T cell repertoires in COVID-19. There are 13 residues in the CDR3. The germline CDR1 and CDR2 sequences are LGHNA and YSLEER. Trimming stripped 0 bases from V and 2 bases from J, with 4 bases between. Only in-frame clones appear in the TCRdb table, and some are missing; sequencing was by immunoSEQ multiplex PCR. The data hold tens of thousands of clones, with about 85% observed a single time. The clonotype comes from a man aged 60 to 75 with acute or convalescent COVID-19. The chain recombines TRBV4-3 with TRBJ1-2; D gene ambiguous. The sample taken for sequencing was peripheral blood. The CDR3 sequence is CASSQDQNYGYTF. The CDR3 nucleotides are TGCGCCAGCAGCCAAGATCAGAACTATGGCTACACCTTC.